A single sample gave rise to the 15 T cell receptor beta chains below, sequenced in a study of blood T cell repertoires in COVID-19 (dated by TCRdb to the early 2020s). The library came from the immunoSEQ multiplex PCR assay. TCRdb carries this immuneACCESS record with in-frame sequences only. Its versions omit some clonotypes, under half of them owing to an unresolved V gene in the studies checked, with the rest unexplained. The sample table shows about 200,000 clones, and roughly 83% are seen once. The ten largest clones take up 4.5% to 7% of the sample. The sequencing sample was made of PBMCs or T cells enriched from blood (not recorded which). The receptors come from a middle-aged man with acute COVID-19.

J is TRBJ2-3 and V is TRBV11-1, with D possibly being TRBD2 (6 bases). V was trimmed by 0 bases and J by 3 bases, leaving 13 bases between them. The germline gives CDR1 SGHAT, CDR2 FQDESV (reference sequence). This CDR3 spans 16 amino acids. In DNA form, the CDR3 reads TGTGCCAGCAGCTTAGCGCGCGGGACTGGGACAGATACGCAGTATTTT. This gives the protein CASSLARGTGTDTQYF. The full variable domain, in which reference TRBV11-1 and TRBJ2-3 provide the parts outside the CDR3, is EAEVAQSPRYKITEKSQAVAFWCDPISGHATLYWYRQILGQGPELLVQFQDESVVDDSQLPKDRFSAERLKGVDSTLKIQPAELGDSAMYLCASSLARGTGTDTQYFGPGTRLTVL.

Of note for this clone: Sequence at one end of the junction differs from germline and may be a read error. The chain is built from TRBV27 and TRBJ2-7; possible D gene TRBD1, 6 bases. The CDR3 has 13 amino acids. Germline CDR1 and CDR2: MNHEY and SMNVEV (reference sequence). The CDR3 region is CASSSLQGRRTDF. The DNA for the CDR3 is TGTGCCAGCAGTTCCCTCCAGGGGCGACGGACGGACTTC.

Remarks on this clone: The junction and the germline gene differ at one end; a read error may be behind it. Written as DNA, the CDR3 is TGTGCCTGCAGCGACTCGACAGGGAGTGGAGATACGCAGTATTTT. This sequence encodes CACSDSTGSGDTQYF. The chain links TRBV7-9 to TRBJ2-3, with 7 bases that match TRBD1. The CDR3 contains 15 residues. Germline CDR1 and CDR2: SEHNR and FQNEAQ (reference sequence).

The J gene is TRBJ2-7, the V gene TRBV4-2, with 7 nucleotides matching TRBD1. Germline CDR1 reads LGHNA; CDR2 reads YNFKEQ. The CDR3 is made up of 15 amino acids. V lost 3 bases to trimming and J lost 3 bases; unmatched junction nucleotides: 8. CDR3 nucleotides: TGTGCCAGCAGCCAGGCCAGGGGGACCCTCTACGAGCAGTACTTC. It is translated as CASSQARGTLYEQYF.

The rearrangement uses TRBV4-3 and TRBJ1-5, with 10 bases identical to TRBD1. J lost 5 bases, V lost 4 bases, and 5 bases had no gene match. Germline loops: CDR1 LGHNA, CDR2 YSLEER. The CDR3 has 15 residues. In DNA, the CDR3 is TGCGCCAGCAGCCGAGACAGGGGGCGCGATCAGCCCCAGCATTTT. This encodes CASSRDRGRDQPQHF.

The rearrangement uses TRBV7-3 and TRBJ2-2; D may be TRBD2 (5 bases). The CDR3 length is 15 residues. Trimming removed 1 base from V and 2 bases from J, with 8 bases in between. Germline values: CDR1 SGHTA, CDR2 FQGTGA. The CDR3 loop reads CASSLRAANTGELFF. DNA of the CDR3: TGTGCCAGCAGCTTAAGAGCGGCTAACACCGGGGAGCTGTTTTTT. Drawing the rest from reference TRBV7-3 and TRBJ2-2, the complete variable domain is GAGVSQTPSNKVTEKGKYVELRCDPISGHTALYWYRQSLGQGPEFLIYFQGTGAADDSGLPNDRFFAVRPEGSVSTLKIQRTERGDSAVYLCASSLRAANTGELFFGEGSRLTVL.

The chain uses TRBV6-2 or TRBV6-3 and TRBJ1-4, with no clear D. The germline V gene encodes CDR1 MNHEY and CDR2 SVGEGT. The CDR3 covers 15 residues. V was shortened by 0 bases and J by 10 bases, with 15 bases between the two germline ends. The CDR3 protein is CASSYSSGIRGKLFF. The CDR3 coding sequence is TGTGCCAGCAGTTACTCGTCCGGGATACGGGGAAAACTGTTTTTT.

The rearrangement uses TRBV5-6 and TRBJ2-3; 10 nucleotides match TRBD1. The CDR3 runs 14 residues. From germline, CDR1 is SGHDT and CDR2 YYEEEE. V trimming: 4 bases; J trimming: 6 bases; junction bases outside the gene matches: 5. Written as DNA, the CDR3 is TGTGCCAGCAGCCGGGACAGGGGATGGGATACGCAGTATTTT. Residues: CASSRDRGWDTQYF.

The chain has TRBV19 and TRBJ2-7; weak D call: TRBD2 (7 bases). Per germline, CDR1 LNHDA and CDR2 SQIVND (reference sequence). This CDR3 contains 14 residues. V gave up 10 bases and J gave up 6 bases, with 22 bases separating them. The CDR3 loop reads CATRGTPGGGEQYF. The CDR3 DNA is TGTGCCACACGAGGGACACCGGGGGGTGGCGAGCAGTACTTC.

The rearrangement links TRBV7-9 to TRBJ1-2; D might be TRBD1 (5 bases). With 5 bases removed from V and 5 bases from J, the gap between germline ends came to 21 bases. Per the germline V gene, CDR1 is SEHNR and CDR2 is FQNEAQ (reference sequence). The CDR3 totals 16 residues. CDR3 nucleotides: TGTGCCAGCAGCCGCCCGATCGACAGAATGAAGTATGGCTACACCTTC. Protein product: CASSRPIDRMKYGYTF. The full variable domain, in which reference TRBV7-9 and TRBJ1-2 provide the parts outside the CDR3, is DTGVSQNPRHKITKRGQNVTFRCDPISEHNRLYWYRQTLGQGPEFLTYFQNEAQLEKSRLLSDRFSAERPKGSFSTLEIQRTEQGDSAMYLCASSRPIDRMKYGYTFGSGTRLTVV.

This chain joins TRBV2 and TRBJ2-5; D is unclear. CDR1 is SNHLY and CDR2 is FYNNEI in the germline V gene. This CDR3 is built from 13 residues. The V gene lost 7 bases and the J gene lost 1 base, with 10 bases spanning the gap. CDR3 in amino acids: CASTISGQETQYF. The CDR3 DNA reads TGTGCCAGCACAATTTCCGGCCAAGAGACCCAGTACTTC.

This clone has a single count. This chain links TRBV7-2 with TRBJ1-1; no clear D gene. This CDR3 spans 12 amino acids. Germline CDR1 is SGHTA and CDR2 is FQGNSA. The ends were cut back, 5 bases at V and 8 bases at J, with 12 bases in the middle. The CDR3 DNA follows: TGTGCCAGCAGCCCATTCCTCGGGGAAGCTTTCTTT. It is translated as CASSPFLGEAFF.

V is TRBV5-1 and J is TRBJ2-5, with D unresolved. Germline V CDR1 and CDR2: SGHRS, YFSETQ. V was trimmed by 5 bases and J by 5 bases, leaving 13 bases between them. The CDR3 contains 13 residues. The CDR3 nucleotides are TGCGCCAGCAGGGCAGGCTTTCGGGAGACCCAGTACTTC. Its protein product is CASRAGFRETQYF.

This clone was counted once. The rearrangement links TRBV24-1 to TRBJ2-2, with D maybe TRBD2 (6 bases). The CDR3 is 17 amino acids. Per germline, CDR1 KGHDR and CDR2 SFDVKD. The V gene lost 3 bases and the J gene lost 6 bases, with 19 bases spanning the gap. This CDR3 reads CATSDPSRGSGSGELFF. The CDR3, as DNA: TGTGCCACCAGTGATCCCTCGAGGGGTAGCGGTTCCGGGGAGCTGTTTTTT.

The chain recombines TRBV7-6 with TRBJ2-7, with D possibly TRBD2 on 6 matching bases. This CDR3 has 13 residues. Germline-derived CDR1 and CDR2 are SGHVS and FNYEAQ. The V gene lost 5 bases and the J gene lost 7 bases, with 15 bases spanning the gap. The CDR3: CASSPRAAGEQYF. CDR3 DNA: TGTGCCAGCAGCCCCCGGGCCGCGGGAGAGCAGTACTTC.